This TCR beta chain derives from a study of shared clonotypes between healthy human individuals. Germline lookup yields CDR1 SGHTA and CDR2 FQGTGA. The CDR3 runs to 13 residues. The V gene lost 8 bases and the J gene lost 2 bases, with 13 bases spanning the gap. Using immunoSEQ multiplex PCR, the repertoire was profiled, and TCRdb retains in-frame clones only, with some absent. The sample has roughly 2.5 million clones, 85% to 95% seen once; the top ten hold 0.14%. The rearrangement links TRBV7-3 to TRBJ2-7, with D perhaps TRBD2 (7 bases). The sequenced sample was naive CD4+ T cells sorted from blood. Indicated subset: CD45RA+ positively selected. This sequence originates from a man between 18 and 29 years old in good health. CDR3 nucleotide sequence: TGTGCCAGCGCTATAGGGGGGGCCTACGAGCAGTACTTC. Its translation: CASAIGGAYEQYF.